This T cell receptor beta chain was documented in a study of OX40 agonist ivuxolimab in advanced cancers. About the study: Ivuxolimab was delivered to patients intravenously every 2 weeks at doses spanning 0.01 to 10 mg/kg. The study reported partial responses in three patients: one hepatocellular carcinoma, two cutaneous melanoma.

Profiled with immunoSEQ multiplex PCR; TCRdb holds only in-frame clones, not every one. The sample records fewer than 80,000 clones, about 90% being singletons. This clonotype originated in an adult with an advanced solid tumor such as melanoma, head and neck, liver or kidney cancer. The input for sequencing was CD4+ or CD8+ T cells sorted from blood, taken in a trial of the OX40 agonist ivuxolimab.

The CDR3 protein is CASSSQEFGTEAFF. As DNA, the CDR3 is TGTGCCAGCAGCTCTCAGGAATTTGGCACTGAAGCTTTCTTT. J is TRBJ1-1 and V is TRBV7-3; D is unresolved. From germline, CDR1 is SGHTA and CDR2 FQGTGA. Between the trimmed V and J ends, which lost 4 bases and 4 bases, there was a span of 13 bases. The CDR3 has 14 amino acids.